This TCR beta chain is drawn from a study of Graves' ophthalmopathy and Graves' hyperthyroidism (dated by TCRdb to 2016 to 2018). Looking at the study overall: Hyperthyroidism was defined as stable when no progression to ophthalmopathy occurred within 18 months of follow-up. TCR beta repertoire signatures were used to distinguish Graves' ophthalmopathy from Graves' hyperthyroidism and to predict progression to ophthalmopathy. In total, approximately 130 blood samples were TCR-sequenced: around 42 ophthalmopathy, around 75 hyperthyroidism and some 17 hyperthyroidism-to-ophthalmopathy patients. To explore V-J signatures that distinguish ophthalmopathy from hyperthyroidism, a discovery set of about a hundred patients was enrolled, made up of approximately 45 with ophthalmopathy and roughly 57 with stable hyperthyroidism. An independent validation cohort comprised fewer than 20 hyperthyroidism patients and 15 to 17 patients who later progressed from hyperthyroidism to ophthalmopathy. In over 5 hyperthyroidism patients, the T-cell repertoire of thyroid tissue was compared with the T-cell repertoire of blood. Once sampling was done, hyperthyroidism patients were given methimazole at a starting dose of 30 mg daily, while ophthalmopathy patients were given high-dose intravenous methylprednisolone.

Hyperthyroidism patients were newly diagnosed, with disease duration under 2 months, and aged 18 to 65 years. Patients were excluded if they had other autoimmune diseases, uncontrolled infections, pregnancy or lactation. Clinical symptoms, serum thyroxine, TRAb, thyroid ultrasound and orbital computed tomography were used for diagnosis. Trizol reagent was used to extract the total RNA, and its quality was then checked on an Agilent 2100 Bioanalyzer. This clonotype was observed a handful of times. No cognate antigen has been identified for it. Qualities for individual bases were not recorded, and no much larger clone is one base off. Study-wide findings and limitations: Sample size was not predetermined statistically, and investigators were not blinded to group allocation. In validation, the model predicted ophthalmopathy progression with about 64% sensitivity and around 72% specificity; around twelve predicted patients were CT-confirmed with GO in a median of approximately 6.2 months. In cross-validation, the 13-signature model distinguished ophthalmopathy from stable hyperthyroidism with more than 85% sensitivity and 81.08% specificity, while in the test set the corresponding values were about 80% and 75%. Most of the expanded thyroid clonotypes with a frequency above 0.001 were also detected in blood, and it was suggested that the thyroid immune response may be reflected by blood repertoires.

TCR beta CDR3 regions were amplified from RNA transcripts for repertoire sequencing. The first round was an RT-PCR using HTBI primers with the Qiagen OneStep RT-PCR kit, and this first round was followed by a second-round multiplex PCR, then size selection and purification. Sequencing of the libraries was carried out on an Illumina HiSeq2000 in paired-end mode with 100 bp reads. On the authors' methods: Reads were processed with SOAPnuke, discarding reads with adapters, uncalled bases, mean Phred below 15, or no exact constant-primer or identifier match. High-quality paired reads were merged with COPE v1.2.5. Clonotypes were defined as unique nucleotide sequences and were aligned to IMGT TRB V, D and J references using MiTCR v1.1. The analysis was limited to V-J combinations with a frequency above 0.0001, which together covered 99.2% of the repertoires. A TCR clonal expansion and chaos score per V-J combination was defined as the ratio of F50 clonal expansion to chaos observed in the TCRdist matrix. Features were reduced by Welch's t-statistics and random forest to over ten V-J combinations, which fed a naive Bayes classifier. The Morisita-Horn index was used to measure how similar the thyroid and blood repertoires were. TCRdb's own reprocessing of the public reads used fastp at Q25 and MiXCR and kept productive beta chains. Rows are unified per CDR3 protein, each entry keeping the most common DNA and genes. V and J calls and clone size were set by TCRdb, not the authors. The sample table shows over a million distinct CDR3 sequences, and about two fifths are seen once. Of the sample, approximately 10% is held by the ten largest clones.

V is reduced by 6 bases and J by 2 bases, leaving a spacing of 16 bases between them. From a lookup of the germline V gene (reference sequence), CDR1 and CDR2 are DFQATT and SNEGSKA. The CDR3, cysteine through phenylalanine, is 15 amino acids long. CDR3 DNA only is kept here, 45 bases in frame from base 1. Here the chain combines TRBV20-1 and TRBJ2-2; the D gene is perhaps TRBD2, on 5 matching bases. The source is an adult man with Graves' hyperthyroidism. Source material: peripheral blood or thyroid tissue (not recorded which). The sequence in DNA is TGCAGTGCACACCACGGCGGGTTCAACACCGGGGAGCTGTTTTTT. The translation is CSAHHGGFNTGELFF.